What follows describes a single T cell receptor beta chain. Per the authors' pipeline: Reference gene primer amplification gave estimated nucleated cell counts. TCRdb keeps only in-frame clones here, not all; method: immunoSEQ multiplex PCR. The D gene and trimming were derived from the DNA, and the V and J assignments and clone size from that table. The sample carries about 220,000 clones, roughly nine tenths recorded once. These data are taken from a study of blood T cell repertoires in COVID-19. Across the whole study: Samples of COVID-19 (acute and convalescent) were obtained from the United States, Italy and Spain.

This clonotype was sampled from a man aged 35 to 55 with acute or convalescent COVID-19. Specimen: peripheral blood.

The CDR3 bases are TGCGCCAGCAGCCGATTAGCGGGAGATGGCACCGGGGAGCTGTTTTTT. Translating it yields CASSRLAGDGTGELFF. The rearrangement uses TRBV4-3 and TRBJ2-2, with 9 positions matching TRBD2. The CDR3 length is 16 residues. Germline values: CDR1 LGHNA, CDR2 YSLEER. V lost 4 bases, J lost 4 bases, and 7 bases stayed unmatched.